This T cell receptor (beta chain) was captured by sequencing in a study of T cell responses to AZD1222 COVID-19 vaccine. Study results and limitations: Spike-wide coverage was observed for vaccine-associated CD4 TCRs, with dominant responses at 160-218 and 743-854.

This clone is a singleton in its sample. Its antigen is not identified. The CDR3 loop spans 13 amino acids. The V end lost 4 bases, the J end lost 3 bases, and 8 bases lay between the germline ends. The protocol was immunoSEQ multiplex PCR, while the TCRdb copy is restricted to in-frame clones and leaves out a portion. The sample has roughly 120,000 clones; approximately 83% are singletons. This chain links TRBV12-3 or TRBV12-4 with TRBJ2-3; either TRBD1 or TRBD2 may supply D (6 bases each). The sequence was obtained from an adult in good health. Sequenced here: peripheral blood, sampled on day 0 of AZD1222 vaccination. CDR3: CASSWGATDTQYF. CDR3 bases: TGTGCCAGCAGTTGGGGGGCAACAGATACGCAGTATTTT.